The rows below give T cell receptor beta chains drawn from one sample of a study of T cells after yellow fever vaccination. Via MiXCR, TCRdb re-called the 5' RACE reads, giving one row per CDR3 protein. The table lists 90,000 to 150,000 distinct CDR3 sequences, roughly 6.8% of them singletons. Here the sequenced sample was CD4+ T cells sorted from PBMCs, taken 35 to 50 days after the first yellow fever vaccination. These receptors all stem from a man between 18 and 29 years old who received the YFV17D yellow fever vaccine. The CDR3 runs from the conserved cysteine through the conserved F or W. The D gene is left open where the match is weak. The size entry is marked missing in some rows and otherwise reads once, few, many or a size class.

d_call | j_call | v_call | clone_size | cdr3_aa | cdr3_nt
NA | TRBJ1-3 | TRBV12-3/TRBV12-4 | many | CASSLWSSGNTIYF | TGTGCCAGCAGTTTATGGAGCTCTGGAAACACCATATATTTT
NA | TRBJ1-2 | TRBV27 | many | CASSGKGPSYGYTF | TGTGCCAGCAGTGGGAAGGGACCTTCCTATGGCTACACCTTC
TRBD1 | TRBJ2-6 | TRBV4-3 | many | CASSKGTDRSFVANVLTF | TGCGCCAGCAGCAAAGGGACGGACAGGTCCTTCGTGGCCAACGTCCTGACTTTC
NA | TRBJ1-5 | TRBV7-9 | few | CASSYDSQPQHF | TGTGCCAGCAGCTACGACAGCCAGCCCCAGCATTTT
NA | TRBJ2-3 | TRBV21-1 | many | CASRPSTQGNSTDTQYF | TGTGCCAGCAGACCCTCGACCCAGGGGAATAGCACAGATACGCAGTATTTT
TRBD2 | TRBJ2-5 | TRBV19 | many | CATGASGETQYF | TGTGCCACCGGGGCTAGCGGGGAGACCCAGTACTTC
NA | TRBJ1-3 | TRBV7-2 | many | CASSPDTRRVYGNTIYF | TGTGCCAGCAGCCCGGACACCCGAAGAGTCTATGGAAACACCATATATTTT
NA | TRBJ1-2 | TRBV7-9 | many | CASSRLPNYGYTF | TGTGCCAGCAGCCGTCTCCCTAACTATGGCTACACCTTC
NA | TRBJ2-5 | TRBV5-1 | many | CASSLALETQYF | TGCGCCAGCAGCTTGGCCTTAGAGACCCAGTACTTC
NA | TRBJ2-3 | TRBV6-5 | many | CASSYFETGRADTQYF | TGTGCCAGCAGTTACTTCGAAACAGGGAGGGCAGATACGCAGTATTTT
NA | TRBJ1-1 | TRBV5-1 | many | CASSVNRAVGTEAFF | TGCGCCAGCAGCGTCAACAGGGCCGTCGGCACTGAAGCTTTCTTT
TRBD2 | TRBJ2-1 | TRBV12-3/TRBV12-4 | many | CASSSGGGAKDEQFF | TGTGCCAGCAGTTCCGGCGGGGGGGCCAAGGATGAGCAGTTCTTC
TRBD1 | TRBJ1-6 | TRBV20-1 | many | CSALGQLNSPLHF | TGCAGTGCACTGGGACAGCTAAATTCACCCCTCCACTTT
NA | TRBJ1-1 | TRBV18 | many | CASSPRGAGNTEAFF | TGTGCCAGCTCGCCCCGGGGCGCGGGGAACACTGAAGCTTTCTTT
NA | TRBJ2-3 | TRBV5-6 | NA | CASSGNPGTDTQYF | TGTGCCAGCAGCGGGAACCCTGGGACAGATACGCAGTATTTT
NA | TRBJ2-6 | TRBV5-1 | many | CASSLIPQGPGANVLTF | TGCGCCAGCAGCTTGATCCCTCAGGGACCCGGGGCCAACGTCCTGACTTTC
NA | TRBJ2-7 | TRBV7-2 | few | CASSFASSYEQYF | TGTGCCAGCAGCTTCGCTAGCTCCTACGAGCAGTACTTC
NA | TRBJ1-2 | TRBV5-1 | many | CASSLSGYGYTF | TGCGCCAGCAGCTTGTCAGGGTACGGCTACACCTTC
TRBD2 | TRBJ2-3 | TRBV7-8 | many | CATRTSGGSTDTQYF | TGTGCCACCAGGACTAGCGGGGGTAGCACAGATACGCAGTATTTT
NA | TRBJ2-2 | TRBV19 | many | CASSMGPGRVGELFF | TGTGCCAGTAGTATGGGTCCGGGGCGCGTCGGGGAGCTGTTTTTT
NA | TRBJ1-4 | TRBV20-1 | many | CSACRDGGNEKLFF | TGCAGTGCTTGCCGGGACGGCGGAAATGAAAAACTGTTTTTT
NA | TRBJ1-2 | TRBV7-9 | many | CASSFGGLRGYTF | TGTGCCAGCAGCTTCGGGGGGCTCCGTGGCTACACCTTC
TRBD1 | TRBJ1-1 | TRBV20-1 | many | CSARPGQSYTEAFF | TGCAGTGCTAGACCGGGACAGTCGTACACTGAAGCTTTCTTT
NA | TRBJ1-6 | TRBV20-1 | many | CSARGIQQVEDSPLHF | TGCAGTGCTAGAGGGATCCAACAAGTCGAGGATTCACCCCTCCACTTT
TRBD1 | TRBJ2-1 | TRBV14 | many | CASSPQGAPYNEQFF | TGTGCCAGCAGCCCACAGGGGGCCCCCTACAATGAGCAGTTCTTC
TRBD1 | TRBJ1-4 | TRBV3-1 | many | CASSQGPGGTGDEKLFF | TGTGCCAGCAGCCAAGGACCCGGTGGGACAGGGGATGAAAAACTGTTTTTT
TRBD2 | TRBJ2-5 | TRBV15 | many | CATSREVAGGETQYF | TGTGCCACCAGCAGAGAGGTAGCGGGGGGAGAGACCCAGTACTTC
NA | TRBJ1-2 | TRBV27 | many | CASSFSGGYYGYTF | TGTGCCAGCAGTTTTTCCGGCGGGTACTATGGCTACACCTTC
TRBD1 | TRBJ1-2 | TRBV7-2 | NA | CASSFGQGVYGYTF | TGTGCCAGCAGCTTTGGACAGGGGGTCTATGGCTACACCTTC
TRBD1 | TRBJ1-2 | TRBV6-5 | many | CASSFRGRRGYTF | TGTGCCAGCAGTTTTAGGGGGCGGCGAGGCTACACCTTC
NA | TRBJ2-1 | TRBV10-3 | many | CAISEGDWNEQFF | TGTGCCATCAGTGAAGGGGATTGGAATGAGCAGTTCTTC
NA | TRBJ1-2 | TRBV3-1 | many | CASSLSGGNGYTF | TGTGCCAGCAGCCTATCGGGGGGCAACGGCTACACCTTC
NA | TRBJ1-6 | TRBV5-1 | once | CASTTGTTNSPLHF | TGCGCCAGCACCACCGGGACCACAAATTCACCCCTCCACTTT
NA | TRBJ2-7 | TRBV5-6 | many | CASSVDRPYEQYF | TGTGCCAGCAGCGTCGACCGACCCTACGAGCAGTACTTC
TRBD1 | TRBJ1-5 | TRBV20-1 | many | CSANTGVGQPQHF | TGCAGTGCTAATACAGGGGTGGGTCAGCCCCAGCATTTT
NA | TRBJ2-7 | TRBV7-6 | few | CASSLRSGAGTYEQYF | TGTGCCAGCAGCTTACGTTCAGGGGCCGGGACCTACGAGCAGTACTTC
NA | TRBJ1-5 | TRBV20-1 | many | CSARWGGGNQPQHF | TGCAGTGCTAGATGGGGTGGAGGGAATCAGCCCCAGCATTTT
NA | TRBJ2-5 | TRBV12-3/TRBV12-4 | NA | CASSLVVETQYF | TGTGCCAGCAGTTTAGTTGTAGAGACCCAGTACTTC
NA | TRBJ2-2 | TRBV4-2 | many | CASSRGAVTGELFF | TGTGCCAGCTCCCGGGGGGCGGTCACCGGGGAGCTGTTTTTT
NA | TRBJ2-5 | TRBV7-2 | few | CASSYRVSFPQETQYF | TGTGCCAGCAGCTATCGAGTCTCGTTTCCACAAGAGACCCAGTACTTC
NA | TRBJ2-1 | TRBV3-1 | many | CASSLRGGPTYNEQFF | TGTGCCAGCAGCCTCAGGGGGGGCCCTACCTACAATGAGCAGTTCTTC
NA | TRBJ1-1 | TRBV20-1 | many | CSAKTGFGAFF | TGCAGTGCTAAAACAGGGTTCGGAGCTTTCTTT
NA | TRBJ1-1 | TRBV7-8 | many | CASSNDIYSAEAFF | TGTGCCAGCAGCAACGACATCTATAGCGCTGAAGCTTTCTTT
TRBD1 | TRBJ1-1 | TRBV6-5 | many | CASSFTGDRTEAFF | TGTGCCAGCAGTTTCACAGGGGATCGCACTGAAGCTTTCTTT
TRBD2 | TRBJ2-3 | TRBV5-1 | few | CASSFASGVGTDTQYF | TGCGCCAGCAGCTTTGCGAGCGGGGTGGGCACAGATACGCAGTATTTT
TRBD1 | TRBJ1-4 | TRBV7-2 | NA | CASRRDRGAYEKLFF | TGTGCCAGCAGGCGAGACAGGGGCGCCTATGAAAAACTGTTTTTT
NA | TRBJ2-3 | TRBV7-2 | many | CASSTALHSDTQYF | TGTGCCAGCAGTACAGCATTACACTCAGATACGCAGTATTTT
NA | TRBJ1-2 | TRBV5-1 | many | CASSLGASYGYTF | TGCGCCAGCAGCTTGGGGGCAAGCTATGGCTACACCTTC
NA | TRBJ1-1 | TRBV20-1 | many | CSARAGAGTEAFF | TGCAGTGCCCGGGCAGGGGCAGGGACTGAAGCTTTCTTT
NA | TRBJ2-5 | TRBV4-2 | many | CASSRTNGETQYF | TGTGCCAGCAGTCGGACTAATGGGGAGACCCAGTACTTC
NA | TRBJ2-1 | TRBV25-1 | many | CASSGPAGLAPLEQFF | TGTGCCAGCAGTGGCCCTGCCGGACTGGCGCCCCTCGAGCAGTTCTTC
TRBD2 | TRBJ2-3 | TRBV29-1 | NA | CSVRGGFTDTQYF | TGCAGCGTCCGCGGGGGGTTCACAGATACGCAGTATTTT
TRBD2 | TRBJ2-1 | TRBV20-1 | NA | CCARAKRGDSYNEQFF | TGCTGTGCTAGAGCTAAGCGGGGGGACTCCTACAATGAGCAGTTCTTC
NA | TRBJ1-2 | TRBV4-2 | many | CASSQGTLGYGYTF | TGTGCCAGCAGCCAAGGGACTCTGGGATATGGCTACACCTTC
TRBD2 | TRBJ2-2 | TRBV4-3 | few | CASSRIAGGTGELFF | TGCGCCAGCAGCCGGATAGCGGGGGGGACCGGGGAGCTGTTTTTT
TRBD1 | TRBJ2-3 | TRBV7-9 | many | CASSFGTGGSDTQYF | TGTGCCAGCAGCTTCGGGACAGGGGGCTCAGATACGCAGTATTTT
TRBD2 | TRBJ2-1 | TRBV4-2 | NA | CAISLGLACSYNEQFF | TGTGCCATCAGCCTAGGACTAGCGTGCTCCTACAATGAGCAGTTCTTC
TRBD1 | TRBJ1-1 | TRBV7-2 | many | CASSLGGTGRTFF | TGTGCCAGCAGCTTAGGTGGGACAGGGAGAACTTTCTTT
NA | TRBJ1-5 | TRBV12-3/TRBV12-4 | many | CASGRDYSNQPQHF | TGTGCCAGTGGACGGGATTATAGCAATCAGCCCCAGCATTTT
NA | TRBJ2-7 | TRBV20-1 | NA | CSATRQYEQYF | TGCAGTGCTACGAGACAGTACGAGCAGTACTTC